This T cell receptor beta chain stems from a study of blood T cell repertoires in COVID-19. Study background: The analysed material was cDNA or gDNA that came from T cells, B-cell-depleted T cells, or PBMCs.

The authors' processing: Cell counts per sample came from amplifying reference gene primers. Profiling relied on immunoSEQ multiplex PCR, and the TCRdb table lists in-frame clones only, not all of them. The V and J calls and clone size were taken over from that table, and D and trimming were inferred from the DNA. The sample lists around 70,000 clones; roughly 80% were seen once. The CDR3 totals 14 residues. V was clipped by 7 bases and J by 3 bases; unmatched bases: 8. CDR1 is LNHDA and CDR2 is SQIVND in the germline V gene (reference sequence). Sequenced: peripheral blood. The V call is TRBV19, the J call TRBJ1-2, with 7 bases matching TRBD1. This TCR was sampled from a woman older than 75 with active or convalescent COVID-19. The CDR3 here is CASKRGHKDYGYTF. CDR3 DNA: TGTGCCAGTAAGAGGGGGCACAAGGACTATGGCTACACCTTC.